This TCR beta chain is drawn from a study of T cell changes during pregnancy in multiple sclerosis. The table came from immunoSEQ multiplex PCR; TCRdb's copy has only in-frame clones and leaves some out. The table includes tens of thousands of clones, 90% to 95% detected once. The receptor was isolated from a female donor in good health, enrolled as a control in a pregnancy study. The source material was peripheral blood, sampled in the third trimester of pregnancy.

The DNA for the CDR3 is TGTGCCAGCAGCGGTCGGGTCCGAAACACTGAAGCTTTCTTT. Translated, it gives CASSGRVRNTEAFF. The J gene is TRBJ1-1, the V gene TRBV5-8, with unresolved D. The CDR3 spans 14 residues. Germline CDR1 reads SGHTS; CDR2 reads YDEGEE. Trimming shortened V by 4 bases and J by 2 bases, and 12 bases separated the two germline ends.